This T cell receptor beta chain was documented in a study of neurological immune-mediated disorders. One entry per CDR3 protein, called by TCRdb with MiXCR from the 5' RACE reads. This sample has about 66,000 distinct CDR3 sequences; 3.4% occur once, and the top ten carry roughly 3.7%. This CDR3 is 11 amino acids long. The J segment lost 7 bases and the V segment lost 7 bases, leaving 3 bases of the junction unmatched. CDR1 and CDR2 (germline): SQVTM, ANQGSEA. This clonotype was observed many times. Antigen specificity is unknown. Findings of the study overall: Phylogenetic grouping assigned the repertoires of 18 of 34 multiple sclerosis patients to a single related-CDR3 cluster, which may represent a signature.

The chain has TRBV29-1 and TRBJ2-7; 11 bases match TRBD1. Sequencing input: PBMCs. This sequence originates from a man aged 40-49 years with multiple sclerosis. The CDR3: CSGTGGGEQYF. The CDR3 nucleotides read TGCAGCGGGACAGGGGGCGGAGAGCAGTACTTC.